Included here is one T cell receptor (beta chain) sequence, with context. The data are from a study of cytomegalovirus exposure and HLA in healthy donors. This CDR3 region has 15 residues. The ends lost 5 bases at V and 6 bases at J; junction bases unmatched: 9. Germline loops: CDR1 SGHTA, CDR2 FQGNSA. PCR involved 60 Vbeta and 13 Jbeta primers. The assay was immunoSEQ multiplex PCR, and TCRdb's table has in-frame clones only and misses some. This repertoire includes roughly 90,000 clones. V gene TRBV7-2 combines with J gene TRBJ1-1, with 10 positions matching TRBD1. The source material was PBMCs. This receptor was obtained from a man between 50 and 59 years old in good health and CMV-seropositive. CDR3 amino acids: CASSLTTGGAPEAFF. The CDR3 DNA follows: TGTGCCAGCAGCCTCACGACAGGGGGCGCCCCTGAAGCTTTCTTT.